This TCR beta chain was recorded in a study of blood T cell repertoires in COVID-19. Study-wide context: There were acute and convalescent COVID-19 samples, and they came from the United States, Italy and Spain. From T cells, B-cell-depleted T cells, or PBMCs came the material, which was cDNA or gDNA.

In the authors' workflow: It was from reference gene primer amplification that nucleated cell counts were estimated. The data were produced by immunoSEQ multiplex PCR, yet TCRdb's version contains in-frame clones alone and is incomplete. V and J calls and clone size are copied from that table; D and trimming were computed from the DNA. The sample has about 250,000 clones; approximately 90% are singletons. V was pared by 1 base and J by 7 bases, with 5 bases of the junction left unmatched. The CDR3 has 15 amino acids. Germline V lookup: CDR1 MNHEY, CDR2 SVGAGI. This chain links TRBV6-5 with TRBJ1-1; TRBD1 agrees at 11 bases. The sample taken for sequencing was peripheral blood. The sequence was obtained from a woman aged 25 to 39 with COVID-19, enrolled during active disease. The CDR3 sequence is CASSYLDRGLVEAFF. The CDR3 nucleotides are TGTGCCAGCAGTTACTTGGACAGGGGGCTGGTTGAAGCTTTCTTT.